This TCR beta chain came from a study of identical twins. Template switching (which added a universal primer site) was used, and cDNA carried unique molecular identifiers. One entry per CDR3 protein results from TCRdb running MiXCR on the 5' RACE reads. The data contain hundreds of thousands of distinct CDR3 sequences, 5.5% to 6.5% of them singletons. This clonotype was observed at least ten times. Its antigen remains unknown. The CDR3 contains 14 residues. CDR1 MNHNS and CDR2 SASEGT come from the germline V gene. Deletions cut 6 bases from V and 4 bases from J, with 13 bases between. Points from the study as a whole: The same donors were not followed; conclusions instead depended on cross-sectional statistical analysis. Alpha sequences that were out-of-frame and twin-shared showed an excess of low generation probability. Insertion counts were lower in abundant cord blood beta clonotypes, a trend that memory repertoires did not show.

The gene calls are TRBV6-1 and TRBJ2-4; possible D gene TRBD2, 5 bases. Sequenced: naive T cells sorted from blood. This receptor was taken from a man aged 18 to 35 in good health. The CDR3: CASRSTRGKNIQYF. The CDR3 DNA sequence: TGTGCCAGCAGATCAACTAGAGGTAAAAACATTCAGTACTTC.